This TCR beta chain came from a study of blood T cell repertoires in COVID-19. Turning to the study itself: Whether acute or convalescent, the COVID-19 samples came from the United States, Italy and Spain. Sources were T cells, B-cell-depleted T cells, or PBMCs; the material itself was cDNA or gDNA.

The authors' processing: Quantification of nucleated cells was approximated via reference gene primer amplification. Profiling relied on immunoSEQ multiplex PCR, and the TCRdb table lists in-frame clones only, not all of them. The DNA gave D and trimming, while V, J and clone size come from that table. In the table there are approximately 470,000 clones, approximately 86% of which are singletons. Losses at the gene ends were 4 bases for V and 1 base for J; bases not matched to a gene: 2. CDR3 length equals 13 residues. Germline V gene lookup returns CDR1 GTSNPN and CDR2 SVGIG (reference sequence). V gene TRBV30 combines with J gene TRBJ1-1; 8 bases align to TRBD1. The clonotype comes from a woman younger than 30 who had recovered from COVID-19. The sequenced sample consisted of PBMCs or T cells enriched from blood (not recorded which). The CDR3 protein is CAWIGTGNTEAFF. The CDR3 nucleotides are TGTGCCTGGATAGGGACAGGGAACACTGAAGCTTTCTTT.